This T cell receptor (beta chain) originates from a study of CXCR3-negative and CXCR3-positive naive CD8 T cells. On the study more broadly: The TRB read total, approximately 130 million, broke down to about 1.5 +/- 0.3 million reads per library. Findings of the study overall: TRBV-TRBJ usage was similar across naive CXCR3 subsets but distinct in memory cells. CXCR3-positive naive cells carried more hydrophobic TRB CDR3s than CXCR3-negative naive cells did.

About this clonotype itself: No antigen is known for it.

Triplicates of over 250,000 cells were sorted from each CD8+ T cell subset. CD45RO-CCR7+CD27+CD95- expression identified naive CD8+ T cells. Libraries of TRB cDNA were made by 5' RACE and carried UMIs. TCRdb reprocessed the 5' RACE reads and keeps a single row for each CDR3 protein, giving no DNA. The repertoire table contains tens of thousands of distinct CDR3 sequences. CDR3 length equals 11 residues. The germline V gene encodes CDR1 MNHEY and CDR2 SMNVEV (reference sequence). This TCR derives from a human donor in good health. Some clones in this sample may be carry-over from other donors' samples. Sequencing input: naive CXCR3+ CD8+ T cells from blood. Specified subset: CD45RO-CCR7+CD27+CD95- naive CD8+ T cells expressing CXCR3 (TNR3+). V gene TRBV27 combines with J gene TRBJ2-7; TCRdb's D gene call, TRBD1, goes unchecked for lack of DNA. The CDR3 sequence is CASSWEGEQYF.